These 23 T cell receptor beta chains were all obtained from the same sample, sequenced in a study of T cell changes during pregnancy in multiple sclerosis. Clones were sequenced by immunoSEQ multiplex PCR, and TCRdb holds only the in-frame ones, with some missing. The top ten clones hold roughly 2% of a sample with 75,000 to 100,000 clones, 92% of them seen once. This material consisted of peripheral blood, taken after pregnancy. All receptors derive from a female donor in good health, enrolled as a control in a pregnancy study.

The gene calls are TRBV5-4 and TRBJ2-3, with 8 bases lining up with TRBD2. Trimming took 4 bases from V and 5 from J; bases not matched to a gene: 12. This CDR3 region has 16 residues. CDR1 SGHNT and CDR2 YYREEE come from the germline V gene (reference sequence). The CDR3 is CASSLTAGGGVDTQYF. In DNA, the CDR3 is TGTGCCAGCAGCCTGACGGCGGGAGGTGGTGTAGATACGCAGTATTTT.

The J gene is TRBJ2-3, the V gene TRBV28, with D possibly matching TRBD1 (7 bases). This CDR3 spans 16 amino acids. Germline values: CDR1 MDHEN, CDR2 SYDVKM. Trimming pared 8 bases from V and 2 bases from J, leaving 20 bases between. CDR3 in DNA: TGTGCCAGCTCCCCACAGGCGGGACAGTACACAGATACGCAGTATTTT. Amino acid sequence: CASSPQAGQYTDTQYF.

The V and J genes are TRBV7-3 and TRBJ2-1; 12 nucleotides match TRBD2. The CDR3 is made up of 16 amino acids. Germline CDR1 SGHTA, CDR2 FQGTGA. J lost 4 bases, V lost 4 bases, and 5 bases had no gene match. DNA of the CDR3: TGTGCCAGCAGCTCCCTAGCGGGGGGGAAGTACAATGAGCAGTTCTTC. Its translation: CASSSLAGGKYNEQFF. Full variable domain (missing parts from reference TRBV7-3 and TRBJ2-1): GAGVSQTPSNKVTEKGKYVELRCDPISGHTALYWYRQSLGQGPEFLIYFQGTGAADDSGLPNDRFFAVRPEGSVSTLKIQRTERGDSAVYLCASSSLAGGKYNEQFFGPGTRLTVL.

J is TRBJ1-5 and V is TRBV30; no definite D call. The ends were cut back, 5 bases at V and 6 bases at J, with 14 bases in the middle. CDR3 size: 13 residues. CDR1 and CDR2 (germline): GTSNPN, SVGIG (reference sequence). Here the CDR3 reads CAWGKRASQPQHF. CDR3 DNA: TGTGCCTGGGGAAAGAGGGCTAGTCAGCCCCAGCATTTT.

This rearrangement joins TRBV11-1 to TRBJ2-1; D perhaps matches TRBD2 (5 bases). The CDR3 loop spans 18 amino acids. The V gene's germline CDR1 is SGHAT and CDR2 FQDESV (reference sequence). V was pared by 5 bases and J by 0 bases, with 20 bases between. CDR3 sequence: CASSLRLPSGYSYNEQFF. The CDR3 DNA sequence: TGTGCCAGCAGCCTACGACTTCCCAGCGGCTACTCCTACAATGAGCAGTTCTTC.

The V gene is TRBV19, the J gene TRBJ2-3, with 7 bases lining up with TRBD2. Per germline, CDR1 LNHDA and CDR2 SQIVND (reference sequence). V trimming: 11 bases; J trimming: 2 bases; junction bases outside the gene matches: 7. The CDR3 is 13 residues long. The CDR3 DNA is TGTGCCTCCTCGGGGGGACTCACAGATACGCAGTATTTT. It encodes CASSGGLTDTQYF.

This clone has just one count. V usage is TRBV14 and J usage is TRBJ2-7, with TRBD1 identical over 7 bases. CDR3 length: 16 residues. Losses at the gene ends were 0 bases for V and 3 bases for J; bases not matched to a gene: 8. Germline V CDR1 and CDR2: SGHDN, FVKESK. The CDR3 nucleotides are TGTGCCAGCAGCCAAGATATCGGGACAGTTTTCTACGAGCAGTACTTC. Its translation: CASSQDIGTVFYEQYF.

The chain combines TRBV2 with TRBJ2-5; 7 positions match TRBD1. The J call may be incorrect, as the DNA end agrees better with TRBJ2-7. CDR1 is SNHLY, CDR2 FYNNEI, per germline. The CDR3 has 14 amino acids. The CDR3 here is CASRGQSASYEQYF. As DNA, the CDR3 is TGTGCCAGCAGGGGACAGTCCGCCTCCTACGAGCAGTACTTC.

This chain joins TRBV19 and TRBJ1-2, with D unresolved. The V gene's germline CDR1 is LNHDA and CDR2 SQIVND (reference sequence). The length of the CDR3 is 13 residues. Trimming pared 1 base from V and 2 bases from J, leaving 5 bases between. The CDR3 DNA is TGTGCCAGTAGTATAGGGGAGAACTATGGCTACACCTTC. It codes for CASSIGENYGYTF.

The chain links TRBV6-5 to TRBJ1-2; D is ambiguous. Trimming removed 6 bases at V and 4 bases at J, with 9 bases between. CDR1 is MNHEY, CDR2 SVGAGI, per germline. This CDR3 region has 12 residues. CDR3 sequence (DNA): TGTGCCAGCAGGGCGGGCAGCTATGGCTACACCTTC. It codes for CASRAGSYGYTF.

This clone was found a few times. V gene TRBV27 combines with J gene TRBJ1-1, with unresolved D. Trimming took 8 bases from V and 5 from J, leaving 18 bases between them. The CDR3 length is 14 residues. From germline, CDR1 is MNHEY and CDR2 SMNVEV (reference sequence). CDR3 loop: CASCRLSSSTEAFF. CDR3 in DNA: TGTGCCAGCTGCCGACTGAGCTCGAGTACTGAAGCTTTCTTT.

J is TRBJ2-7 and V is TRBV5-1; TRBD1 matches at 7 bases. J gave up 8 bases and V 0 bases, and 11 bases lay outside the gene matches. The CDR3 totals 15 residues. Germline lookup yields CDR1 SGHRS and CDR2 YFSETQ. The CDR3 DNA is TGCGCCAGCAGCTTGGACCGGGACAGCACCGGGAAGCAGTACTTC. Encoded protein: CASSLDRDSTGKQYF.

The chain has TRBV5-8 and TRBJ1-5, with TRBD1 matching over 8 bases. CDR3 length equals 16 residues. V lost 0 bases and J lost 5; bases outside the gene matches: 7. The germline V gene has CDR1 SGHTS and CDR2 YDEGEE. CDR3 in amino acids: CASSLDLGQVYQPQHF. The CDR3 nucleotides are TGTGCCAGCAGCTTGGATTTGGGACAGGTTTATCAGCCCCAGCATTTT.

The J gene is TRBJ2-7, the V gene TRBV6-4; 8 bases agree with TRBD2. V trimming: 6 bases; J trimming: 1 base; junction bases outside the gene matches: 8. From germline, CDR1 is MRHNA and CDR2 SNTAGT. The CDR3 length is 15 residues. The CDR3 DNA is TGTGCCAGCAGCCGCTCGCGGGGGGATTCCTACGAGCAGTACTTC. It translates to CASSRSRGDSYEQYF.

The V call is TRBV19, the J call TRBJ1-1; tentative D call: TRBD1 (6 bases). Trimming stripped 3 bases from V and 1 base from J, with 12 bases between. The germline V gene has CDR1 LNHDA and CDR2 SQIVND (reference sequence). The CDR3 is 15 amino acids. The DNA of the CDR3 is TGTGCCAGTAGTATCAGGGGACAAACGAACACTGAAGCTTTCTTT. Translating gives CASSIRGQTNTEAFF.

This clone was detected once. J is TRBJ2-3 and V is TRBV19; D is perhaps TRBD2 (6 bases). This CDR3 spans 14 amino acids. Per germline, CDR1 LNHDA and CDR2 SQIVND (reference sequence). Between the trimmed V and J ends, which lost 6 bases and 2 bases, there was a span of 12 bases. CDR3 DNA sequence: TGTGCCAGTAGCTATAGCGGTTACACAGATACGCAGTATTTT. Translating it yields CASSYSGYTDTQYF.

In the case of this clone: Other DNA sequences in the sample encode the same CDR3. The chain links TRBV28 to TRBJ2-7, with TRBD2 matching 7 bases. From germline, CDR1 is MDHEN and CDR2 SYDVKM. V gave up 6 bases and J gave up 2 bases; unmatched junction bases: 1. This CDR3 region has 12 residues. The CDR3 loop is CASRGRAYEQYF. The CDR3 DNA is TGTGCCAGCAGGGGGAGGGCCTACGAGCAGTACTTC.

The chain links TRBV4-1 to TRBJ2-7; TRBD1 might be the D (5 bases). V was shortened by 4 bases and J by 2 bases, with 12 bases between the two germline ends. This CDR3 has 14 residues. Germline V lookup: CDR1 MGHRA, CDR2 YSYEKL. CDR3 in DNA: TGCGCCAGCAGCCGATTGACAGACGCCTACGAGCAGTACTTC. Translation gives CASSRLTDAYEQYF.

The chain is built from TRBV28 and TRBJ2-1; 7 bases line up with TRBD1. The CDR3 sequence is 13 residues long. V dropped 11 bases and J dropped 4; count of bases not matched to a gene: 8. Germline CDR1 reads MDHEN; CDR2 reads SYDVKM. In DNA form, the CDR3 reads TGTGCCGCGCAAGGGGGCCCATACAATGAGCAGTTCTTC. Residues: CAAQGGPYNEQFF.

The chain combines TRBV7-2 with TRBJ1-2, with 7 bases fitting TRBD1. Germline CDR1 SGHTA, CDR2 FQGNSA. After removal of 5 bases from V and 5 bases from J, the junction contained 14 bases not matched to a gene. The CDR3 extends over 16 amino acids. The CDR3 sequence is CASSPLGGTANYGYTF. Written as DNA, the CDR3 is TGTGCCAGCAGCCCTCTAGGGGGGACAGCAAATTATGGCTACACCTTC.

The chain recombines TRBV7-9 with TRBJ2-7; perhaps TRBD2 as D (6 bases). CDR1 is SEHNR, CDR2 FQNEAQ, per germline (reference sequence). This CDR3 has 14 residues. Trimming stripped 5 bases from V and 2 bases from J, with 13 bases between. CDR3 protein: CASSPVEGAYEQYF. The DNA of the CDR3 is TGTGCCAGCAGCCCCGTGGAGGGTGCCTACGAGCAGTACTTC.

CDR3 region: CSVEDTVYGYTF. Here the CDR3 DNA reads TGCAGCGTTGAGGACACGGTCTATGGCTACACCTTC. V and J are TRBV29-1 and TRBJ1-2; TRBD1 might be the D (5 bases). V lost 3 bases and J 4 bases, leaving 9 bases between the germline ends. The CDR3 totals 12 residues. CDR1 is SQVTM, CDR2 ANQGSEA, per germline.

The rearrangement uses TRBV13 and TRBJ2-7, with D perhaps matching TRBD1 (6 bases). In germline, CDR1 is PRHDT, CDR2 FYEKMQ (reference sequence). The ends were cut back, 5 bases at V and 7 bases at J, with 15 bases in the middle. This CDR3 is 13 amino acids long. The DNA of the CDR3 is TGTGCCAGCAGCACCCGACAGGAAGGGGAGCAGTACTTC. Its translation: CASSTRQEGEQYF.